This T cell receptor beta chain was observed in a study of T-cell memory formation after mild COVID-19. General observations from the study: CM and EM subsets held most contracting CD4+ clones; EMRA held CD8+ ones.

Sample barcodes and UMIs were carried by the TCR alpha and TCR beta cDNA libraries that 5'RACE generated with constant-segment primers. One entry per CDR3 protein, called by TCRdb with MiXCR from the 5' RACE reads. The data show 140,000 to 150,000 distinct CDR3 sequences, around 25% seen once. This clonotype was detected a few times. What it binds is unknown. The CDR3 is 15 amino acids. CDR1 is LGHNA, CDR2 YNFKEQ, per germline. The V end was cut by 6 bases, the J end by 0 bases, with 14 bases between. This TCR derives from an adult woman who had mild COVID-19 (a few samples of this study predate the infection). Cell type and time point are not known. The chain carries TRBV4-2 and TRBJ1-1, with TRBD1 as a possible D gene (6 bases). Input material: PBMCs or a T cell subset sorted from them (not recorded which). The CDR3 sequence is CASSGGADMNTEAFF. Written as DNA, the CDR3 is TGTGCCAGCAGTGGGGGGGCGGACATGAACACTGAAGCTTTCTTT.